One sample yielded the 26 T cell receptor beta chains listed below, sequenced in a study of cytomegalovirus exposure and HLA in healthy donors. Primers for the PCR totalled 60 Vbeta and 13 Jbeta. Sequencing was performed with immunoSEQ multiplex PCR; in TCRdb, only in-frame clones are kept and a portion is missing. Found here are around 100,000 clones, approximately 64% of them singletons; the top ten hold approximately 3.5%. The sample consisted of PBMCs. These TCRs come from a woman aged 45-65 years in good health and CMV-seronegative.

The rearrangement links TRBV5-6 to TRBJ1-2; D possibly corresponds to TRBD1 (6 bases). V lost 6 bases to trimming and J lost 7 bases, with 13 bases between them. This CDR3 spans 12 amino acids. CDR1 and CDR2 from the germline V gene are SGHDT and YYEEEE. The CDR3 here is CASTLQGFGYTF. CDR3 bases: TGTGCCAGCACTTTACAGGGTTTTGGCTACACCTTC.

This sequence joins TRBV19 and TRBJ1-2, with 8 bases fitting TRBD1. V gave up 10 bases and J gave up 3 bases; unmatched junction bases: 7. There are 13 residues in the CDR3. CDR1 and CDR2 (germline): LNHDA, SQIVND (reference sequence). DNA of the CDR3: TGTGCCACCCACAGGGGGGAAGACTATGGCTACACCTTC. It specifies CATHRGEDYGYTF. The entire variable domain, with the rest obtained from reference TRBV19 and TRBJ1-2, is as follows: DGGITQSPKYLFRKEGQNVTLSCEQNLNHDAMYWYRQDPGQGLRLIYYSQIVNDFQKGDIAEGYSVSREKKESFPLTVTSAQKNPTAFYLCATHRGEDYGYTFGSGTRLTVV.

This clone was picked up a small number of times. The V gene is TRBV28, the J gene TRBJ2-7; D is uncertain. The V end lost 1 base, the J end lost 6 bases, and 4 bases lay between the germline ends. CDR3 length equals 11 residues. CDR1 and CDR2 from the germline V gene are MDHEN and SYDVKM. CDR3 loop: CASSLSGEQYF. The CDR3, as DNA: TGTGCCAGCAGTTTATCGGGCGAGCAGTACTTC.

The gene calls are TRBV9 and TRBJ2-2; 9 nucleotides agree with TRBD2. Germline V gene data show CDR1 as SGDLS and CDR2 as YYNGEE. J was trimmed by 6 bases and V by 0 bases; bases with no gene match: 3. The CDR3 spans 15 residues. As DNA, the CDR3 is TGTGCCAGCAGCGTAGGCGGGAGGGGCGCCGGGGAGCTGTTTTTT. Translated: CASSVGGRGAGELFF.

The CDR3 loop is CASSRTGAGNTIYF. CDR3 DNA sequence: TGTGCCAGCAGTCGTACAGGGGCTGGAAACACCATATATTTT. The rearrangement joins TRBV28 to TRBJ1-3; 7 bases match TRBD1. Losses at the gene ends were 5 bases for V and 2 bases for J; bases not matched to a gene: 3. Germline CDR1 reads MDHEN; CDR2 reads SYDVKM. The CDR3 is made up of 14 amino acids.

The chain combines TRBV6-1 with TRBJ2-5; a possible D gene is TRBD1 (5 bases). The length of the CDR3 is 13 residues. CDR1 and CDR2 from the germline V gene are MNHNS and SASEGT. V lost 6 bases and J 3 bases, leaving 11 bases between the germline ends. This CDR3 is CASSHDREETQYF. In DNA, the CDR3 is TGTGCCAGCAGCCACGACAGAGAAGAGACCCAGTACTTC.

The rearrangement links TRBV7-3 to TRBJ2-7; 7 nucleotides agree with TRBD2. Germline V gene data show CDR1 as SGHTA and CDR2 as FQGTGA. The CDR3 runs 15 residues. The ends lost 5 bases at V and 6 bases at J; junction bases unmatched: 13. The CDR3 coding sequence is TGTGCCAGCAGCCCGGGGACCTGGGGGGGGTCCGAGCAGTACTTC. It is translated as CASSPGTWGGSEQYF.

The chain joins TRBV11-2 to TRBJ2-6; no firm D call. Trimming stripped 2 bases from V and 0 bases from J, with 5 bases between. Germline V gene sequence: CDR1 SGHAT, CDR2 FQNNGV. This CDR3 is 15 amino acids long. CDR3 amino acids: CASSLIYSGANVLTF. The CDR3 region has the DNA TGTGCCAGCAGCTTAATTTACTCTGGGGCCAACGTCCTGACTTTC.

V gene TRBV11-2 combines with J gene TRBJ2-5; 9 nucleotides line up with TRBD1. Germline V gene sequence: CDR1 SGHAT, CDR2 FQNNGV. The CDR3 is 15 residues long. The V and J ends lost 4 bases and 1 base, in that order; junction bases with no gene match: 4. The CDR3 DNA reads TGTGCCAGCAGCTCCGGGACAGGGATCCAAGAGACCCAGTACTTC. It specifies CASSSGTGIQETQYF.

This chain joins TRBV2 and TRBJ1-3; 7 nucleotides match TRBD1. Germline trimming cut 4 bases from V and 3 bases from J; bases unmatched to any gene: 9. The germline V gene has CDR1 SNHLY and CDR2 FYNNEI. The CDR3 is 16 amino acids. The CDR3 DNA follows: TGTGCCAGCAGTGCATCCGGGACAGTCGGTGGAAACACCATATATTTT. This encodes CASSASGTVGGNTIYF.

This chain links TRBV6-4 with TRBJ1-1; no firm D call. Deletions cut 0 bases from V and 11 bases from J, with 10 bases between. The CDR3 spans 12 residues. Germline lookup yields CDR1 MRHNA and CDR2 SNTAGT. The CDR3 region is CASSDSSRRAFF. As DNA, the CDR3 is TGTGCCAGCAGTGACTCGAGTCGTCGTGCTTTCTTT.

The chain couples TRBV7-2 to TRBJ2-3, with TRBD2 matching 9 bases. Trimming took 5 bases from V and 7 from J; bases not matched to a gene: 10. Germline CDR1 and CDR2: SGHTA and FQGNSA. CDR3 length: 15 amino acids. The CDR3 loop reads CASSITGTSSHTQYF. CDR3 DNA: TGTGCCAGCAGCATAACCGGGACTAGCTCTCATACGCAGTATTTT.

The chain links TRBV6-5 to TRBJ1-2; 9 bases are shared with TRBD1. The CDR3 covers 13 residues. Per the germline V gene, CDR1 is MNHEY and CDR2 is SVGAGI. Trimming cost V 5 bases and J 5 bases; bases outside gene matches: 3. The CDR3 protein is CASSTDRGYGYTF. CDR3 nucleotide sequence: TGTGCCAGCAGTACAGACAGGGGGTATGGCTACACCTTC.

The chain is built from TRBV7-9 and TRBJ1-5; a possible D gene is TRBD1 (5 bases). V dropped 1 base and J dropped 4 bases, with 11 bases sitting between them. This CDR3 is built from 15 residues. Germline V gene lookup returns CDR1 SEHNR and CDR2 FQNEAQ (reference sequence). For the CDR3, the DNA is TGTGCCAGCAGCTTAGATTCGACAGAGAATCAGCCCCAGCATTTT. Protein sequence: CASSLDSTENQPQHF.

This clone was observed a handful of times. This sequence joins TRBV6-5 and TRBJ2-4; D may be TRBD2 (6 bases). The CDR3 runs 15 residues. Germline loops: CDR1 MNHEY, CDR2 SVGAGI. The germline V and J ends were trimmed by 1 base and 2 bases, with 9 bases remaining between them. The CDR3 DNA follows: TGTGCCAGCAGTTACTATAGCGGTACCAAAAACATTCAGTACTTC. Protein product: CASSYYSGTKNIQYF.

J is TRBJ2-7 and V is TRBV9; D uncertain. Trimming stripped 3 bases from V and 2 bases from J, with 9 bases between. The CDR3 consists of 13 residues. Germline assignment: CDR1 SGDLS and CDR2 YYNGEE. The CDR3 is CASSGAATYEQYF. The DNA of the CDR3 is TGTGCCAGCAGCGGGGCAGCCACCTACGAGCAGTACTTC.

The rearrangement joins TRBV27 to TRBJ2-7, with TRBD2 matching over 10 bases. CDR1 MNHEY and CDR2 SMNVEV come from the germline V gene (reference sequence). Trimming cost V 4 bases and J 2 bases; bases outside gene matches: 11. The CDR3 runs 17 residues. CDR3 residues: CASSSYAGTSAAYEQYF. The CDR3 nucleotides read TGTGCCAGCAGTTCCTACGCCGGGACTAGCGCAGCCTACGAGCAGTACTTC.

The CDR3 region has the DNA TGTGCCAGCAGTTACCTGGCGGGAGTAGGGACCGGGGAGCTGTTTTTT. Amino acid sequence: CASSYLAGVGTGELFF. The gene calls are TRBV6-6 and TRBJ2-2, with 7 nucleotides matching TRBD2. The CDR3 is made up of 16 amino acids. J was trimmed by 5 bases and V by 2 bases; bases with no gene match: 8. Germline lookup yields CDR1 MNHNY and CDR2 SVGAGI (reference sequence).

The chain couples TRBV4-1 to TRBJ2-1; 11 positions agree with TRBD1. The CDR3 is 17 amino acids. Germline V gives CDR1 MGHRA, CDR2 YSYEKL. Trimming at V came to 3 bases and at J to 4 bases, leaving 8 bases not matched to a gene. The CDR3 reads CASSQGQGVGLYNEQFF. The CDR3 region has the DNA TGCGCCAGCAGCCAGGGACAGGGGGTAGGTTTATACAATGAGCAGTTCTTC.

The CDR3 DNA follows: TGTGCCAGCTCACCGGTCAGGCACACAGATACGCAGTATTTT. Encoded protein: CASSPVRHTDTQYF. V is TRBV18 and J is TRBJ2-3; D unclear. The V gene lost 3 bases and the J gene lost 2 bases, with 9 bases spanning the gap. The CDR3 runs 14 residues. Germline CDR1 KGHSH, CDR2 LQKENI.

This chain uses TRBV19 with TRBJ1-1; unclear D gene. The V gene lost 4 bases and the J gene lost 1 base, with 7 bases spanning the gap. CDR3 size: 13 residues. Germline CDR1 reads LNHDA; CDR2 reads SQIVND (reference sequence). DNA of the CDR3: TGTGCCAGTAGTAAAATACAGAACACTGAAGCTTTCTTT. Translated, it gives CASSKIQNTEAFF.

This clone has only one observation. This sequence joins TRBV12-5 and TRBJ1-5; D not resolved. The CDR3 contains 13 residues. Trimming shortened V by 2 bases and J by 5 bases, and 7 bases separated the two germline ends. From germline, CDR1 is LGHNT and CDR2 FRNRAP. The CDR3 protein is CASGLRQDQPQHF. Here the CDR3 DNA reads TGTGCTAGTGGTTTGCGACAAGATCAGCCCCAGCATTTT. The full variable domain, completed using reference TRBV12-5 and TRBJ1-5, is DARVTQTPRHKVTEMGQEVTMRCQPILGHNTVFWYRQTMMQGLELLAYFRNRAPLDDSGMPKDRFSAEMPDATLATLKIQPSEPRDSAVYFCASGLRQDQPQHFGDGTRLSIL.

This chain joins TRBV7-2 and TRBJ1-1; D is unclear. V was pared by 6 bases and J by 2 bases, with 19 bases between. The germline gives CDR1 SGHTA, CDR2 FQGNSA. The CDR3 totals 16 residues. CDR3 amino acids: CASRHSLETTNTEAFF. The DNA of the CDR3 is TGTGCCAGCAGACATAGTCTTGAGACAACCAACACTGAAGCTTTCTTT.

This clone was seen more than once but under ten times. The chain recombines TRBV7-9 with TRBJ1-2; TRBD1 might be the D (5 bases). The CDR3 loop spans 15 amino acids. Deletions cut 1 base from V and 7 bases from J, with 16 bases between. CDR1 SEHNR and CDR2 FQNEAQ come from the germline V gene (reference sequence). The CDR3 spells CASSLVQGVFGGYTF. CDR3 DNA sequence: TGTGCCAGCAGCTTAGTGCAGGGTGTGTTTGGTGGCTACACCTTC.

The chain's CDR3 is CASSESGGYPSSPSYNEQFF. The CDR3 DNA is TGTGCCAGCAGCGAAAGTGGCGGATACCCCTCTTCGCCCTCCTACAATGAGCAGTTCTTC. The chain carries TRBV4-2 and TRBJ2-1; no firm D call. CDR3 length: 20 amino acids. V was pared by 5 bases and J by 0 bases, with 26 bases between. The V gene's germline CDR1 is LGHNA and CDR2 YNFKEQ.

The V gene is TRBV7-3, the J gene TRBJ1-1, with 7 bases identical to TRBD1. Trimming at V came to 5 bases and at J to 1 base, leaving 4 bases not matched to a gene. Germline V lookup: CDR1 SGHTA, CDR2 FQGTGA. The CDR3 has 14 amino acids. The CDR3, as DNA: TGTGCCAGCAGCCGCGGACAGGAGAACACTGAAGCTTTCTTT. Its translation: CASSRGQENTEAFF.